The clone carrying this T cell receptor (beta chain) was seen just once. This entry belongs to a study of blood T cell repertoires in COVID-19. At the level of the study: Material from acute and convalescent COVID-19 was sourced from the United States, Italy and Spain. T cells, B-cell-depleted T cells, or PBMCs supplied cDNA or gDNA.

The CDR3 extends over 13 amino acids. The ends lost 3 bases at V and 11 bases at J; junction bases unmatched: 8. In germline, CDR1 is SGHRS, CDR2 YFSETQ. How the authors handled the data: Reference gene primer amplification in the assay estimated nucleated cell counts. The data were produced by immunoSEQ multiplex PCR, yet TCRdb's version contains in-frame clones alone and is incomplete. From that table come the V and J calls and clone size; the DNA was used to work out D and trimming. The table lists some 190,000 clones, 88% of them singletons, with around 1.5% in the top ten. V is TRBV5-1 and J is TRBJ1-1; TRBD1 matches at 9 bases. The TCR originated in a man aged 18 to 30 with active or convalescent COVID-19. The sequencing sample was made of peripheral blood. CDR3 DNA: TGCGCCAGCAGCTCGTTACAGGGGGCGATGGCTTTCTTT. Its protein product is CASSSLQGAMAFF.